A few counts support the clone carrying this T cell receptor (beta chain). A universal primer site was incorporated via template switching, and the cDNA contained unique molecular identifiers. In TCRdb, the 5' RACE reads were re-called with MiXCR into one record per CDR3 protein. The sample lists hundreds of thousands of distinct CDR3 sequences; approximately 18% were seen once. Trimming stripped 6 bases from V and 4 bases from J, with 18 bases between. Germline CDR1 is DFQATT and CDR2 is SNEGSKA (reference sequence). This CDR3 spans 14 amino acids. This entry comes from a study of identical twins. These data are also associated with another study on T cells expressing NK-cell markers. That study reports: Underlying the TCR beta repertoires were sorted CD3+CD56+NKG2C+, CD3+CD56+NKG2C- and CD3+CD56-NKG2C+ T cells. Among the experiments, several used an anti-gamma-delta TCR antibody to restrict sorting to alpha-beta TCR T cells. The CD3+CD56-NKG2C+ fraction of a handful of donors was also led by these clonotypes.

This clonotype was obtained from a woman under 30 in good health. The rearrangement links TRBV20-1 to TRBJ2-5; D perhaps matches TRBD2 (6 bases). Sequenced input: PBMCs. The CDR3 is CSAEMGGNSETQYF. In DNA form, the CDR3 reads TGCAGTGCCGAGATGGGCGGGAACTCAGAGACCCAGTACTTC.